This T cell receptor (beta chain) was profiled in a study of neurological immune-mediated disorders. At least ten counts were recorded for this clonotype. The cDNA was synthesized by means of template-switch 5'RACE, which was carried out with 10-nucleotide random UMIs. Sequencing of 15-18 subjects in each run yielded over 170 million TCR-beta sequences. TCRdb reanalysed the 5' RACE reads using MiXCR and keeps one entry per CDR3 protein. The sample has around 66,000 distinct CDR3 sequences, about 5.1% seen once; the top ten hold 2.2%. CDR1 and CDR2 from the germline V gene are SQVTM and ANQGSEA. The germline V and J ends were trimmed by 4 bases and 9 bases, with 13 bases remaining between them. There are 11 residues in the CDR3.

The TCR sequence derives from a woman in her sixties or seventies with multiple sclerosis. The J gene is TRBJ2-7, the V gene TRBV29-1; D is ambiguous. Sequences were obtained from PBMCs. The CDR3 region has the DNA TGCAGCGTTGGTTTGGGTTCCCCGCAGTACTTC. Protein product: CSVGLGSPQYF.